The 27 T cell receptor beta chains presented below share a single source sample, sequenced in a study of cytomegalovirus exposure and HLA in healthy donors. Vbeta (60) and Jbeta (13) primers were used in the PCR. Sequencing was performed with immunoSEQ multiplex PCR; in TCRdb, only in-frame clones are kept and a portion is missing. Recorded for this sample: roughly 100,000 clones. The sequenced sample was PBMCs. All receptors come from a middle-aged man in good health and CMV-seronegative.

The chain recombines TRBV7-2 with TRBJ2-3; 9 bases are shared with TRBD2. The CDR3 is 16 residues long. V lost 1 base, J lost 0 bases, and 2 bases stayed unmatched. Looked up from germline, CDR1 is SGHTA and CDR2 is FQGNSA. DNA of the CDR3: TGTGCCAGCAGCTTAGAGAGCGGGAGGAGCACAGATACGCAGTATTTT. This translates into CASSLESGRSTDTQYF. Based on the CDR3 plus reference TRBV7-2 and TRBJ2-3, the full variable domain is GAGVSQSPSNKVTEKGKDVELRCDPISGHTALYWYRQSLGQGLEFLIYFQGNSAPDKSGLPSDRFSAERTGGSVSTLTIQRTQQEDSAVYLCASSLESGRSTDTQYFGPGTRLTVL.

This chain joins TRBV10-3 and TRBJ1-1; a weak D match, TRBD1 (5 bases). This CDR3 region has 15 residues. Trimming removed 1 base at V and 3 bases at J, with 12 bases between. CDR1 ENHRY and CDR2 SYGVKD come from the germline V gene. As DNA, the CDR3 is TGTGCCATCAGTGAGTTCGCAGGGAGGGACACTGAAGCTTTCTTT. Protein product: CAISEFAGRDTEAFF.

This chain links TRBV27 with TRBJ2-1, with 9 bases aligning to TRBD2. J lost 5 bases, V lost 2 bases, and 4 bases had no gene match. Germline CDR1 is MNHEY and CDR2 is SMNVEV (reference sequence). The CDR3 spans 15 residues. CDR3 in DNA: TGTGCCAGCAGTTTAGACGGACTAGCGAACAATGAGCAGTTCTTC. Protein: CASSLDGLANNEQFF.

The CDR3 nucleotides read TGTGCCAGCAGCTTACATCCCCGGGACAAGAACACTGAAGCTTTCTTT. This codes for CASSLHPRDKNTEAFF. The chain has TRBV7-6 and TRBJ1-1, with a tentative D call TRBD1 (6 bases). Germline CDR1 and CDR2: SGHVS and FNYEAQ. The CDR3 loop spans 16 amino acids. Trimming pared 2 bases from V and 1 base from J, leaving 14 bases between.

The chain has TRBV6-1 and TRBJ2-5; 8 bases match TRBD1. Germline assignment: CDR1 MNHNS and CDR2 SASEGT. The CDR3 spans 15 residues. The trim removed 5 bases at V and 5 bases at J, leaving 10 bases unmatched. As DNA, the CDR3 is TGTGCCAGCAGTCCCCTGACAGGGGTTGGCGAGACCCAGTACTTC. Residues: CASSPLTGVGETQYF.

The chain uses TRBV27 and TRBJ2-7; TRBD2 matches at 11 bases. This CDR3 is 18 amino acids long. The ends lost 5 bases at V and 5 bases at J; junction bases unmatched: 17. Germline V gives CDR1 MNHEY, CDR2 SMNVEV (reference sequence). In nucleotides, the CDR3 is TGTGCCAGCAGTAGCCAACTTCATAGCGGGAGGGCGGGGAACGAGCAGTACTTC. It is translated as CASSSQLHSGRAGNEQYF.

J is TRBJ2-7 and V is TRBV7-2, with D possibly TRBD2 on 5 matching bases. This CDR3 region has 13 residues. V was cut by 4 bases and J by 4 bases, with 11 bases left in between. Germline CDR1 reads SGHTA; CDR2 reads FQGNSA. The DNA for the CDR3 is TGTGCCAGCAGCTCCACTAGTTGGTACGAGCAGTACTTC. This sequence encodes CASSSTSWYEQYF.

This sequence joins TRBV9 and TRBJ2-5; D not certain. The end of the DNA is better explained by TRBJ2-7, so the J call may be wrong. Per the germline V gene, CDR1 is SGDLS and CDR2 is YYNGEE. This CDR3 has 14 amino acids. CDR3 protein: CASSVATWATEQYF. The CDR3 bases are TGTGCCAGCAGCGTAGCTACGTGGGCGACCGAGCAGTACTTC.

About this clone itself: This same CDR3 is encoded by further DNA sequences in the sample. The chain carries TRBV18 and TRBJ2-5, with D possibly matching TRBD2 (5 bases). Trimming removed 3 bases from V and 2 bases from J, with 7 bases in between. The CDR3 runs 13 residues. Looked up from germline, CDR1 is KGHSH and CDR2 is LQKENI. The CDR3 loop reads CASSPPGQETQYF. CDR3 coding DNA: TGTGCCAGCTCACCCCCGGGACAAGAGACCCAGTACTTC.

The V gene is TRBV27, the J gene TRBJ2-7; tentative D call: TRBD2 (5 bases). The CDR3 is made up of 14 amino acids. CDR1 and CDR2 from the germline V gene are MNHEY and SMNVEV (reference sequence). Trimming left V 3 bases short and J 4 bases short, with 13 bases between. CDR3 residues: CASSFRTGIYEQYF. The CDR3 nucleotides read TGTGCCAGCAGTTTCCGTACCGGGATATACGAGCAGTACTTC.

The gene calls are TRBV18 and TRBJ2-3, with TRBD2 matching 10 bases. V gave up 3 bases and J gave up 0 bases; unmatched junction bases: 3. This CDR3 has 16 residues. Germline loops: CDR1 KGHSH, CDR2 LQKENI. The CDR3 bases are TGTGCCAGCTCACCCCGGACTAGCGGCAGCACAGATACGCAGTATTTT. Encoded protein: CASSPRTSGSTDTQYF.

To note about this clone: A junction boundary mismatches the germline segment, possibly from a read error. CDR3 coding DNA: TGCGCCAGCAGCTTGGACGGGGGGGCCAGAAACATTCAGTACTTC. It yields the protein CASSLDGGARNIQYF. V and J are TRBV5-1 and TRBJ2-4; 8 nucleotides agree with TRBD2. The CDR3 is 15 residues long. Looked up from germline, CDR1 is SGHRS and CDR2 is YFSETQ.

This chain links TRBV28 with TRBJ2-7; 11 nucleotides align to TRBD2. CDR1 MDHEN and CDR2 SYDVKM come from the germline V gene. The CDR3 has 16 residues. V lost 6 bases, J lost 1 base, and 8 bases stayed unmatched. CDR3 coding DNA: TGTGCCAGCAGGACTAGCGGGACCGCGGATTCCTACGAGCAGTACTTC. Translated: CASRTSGTADSYEQYF.

The V and J genes are TRBV5-1 and TRBJ2-7; a weak D match, TRBD2 (6 bases). Looked up from germline, CDR1 is SGHRS and CDR2 is YFSETQ. CDR3 length: 14 amino acids. The ends were cut back, 7 bases at V and 1 base at J, with 15 bases in the middle. DNA of the CDR3: TGCGCCAGCCCTTCCGGGAGTACATCCTACGAGCAGTACTTC. This encodes CASPSGSTSYEQYF. Variable domain in full (rest from reference TRBV5-1 and TRBJ2-7): KAGVTQTPRYLIKTRGQQVTLSCSPISGHRSVSWYQQTPGQGLQFLFEYFSETQRNKGNFPGRFSGRQFSNSRSEMNVSTLELGDSALYLCASPSGSTSYEQYFGPGTRLTVT.

The chain links TRBV7-2 to TRBJ2-1; D is perhaps TRBD2 (6 bases). V was shortened by 1 base and J by 15 bases, with 13 bases between the two germline ends. Looked up from germline, CDR1 is SGHTA and CDR2 is FQGNSA. The CDR3 loop spans 12 amino acids. Here the CDR3 DNA reads TGTGCCAGCAGCTTAGACTTCTGGGAGGTGTTCTTC. Its translation is CASSLDFWEVFF. The entire variable domain, with the rest obtained from reference TRBV7-2 and TRBJ2-1, is as follows: GAGVSQSPSNKVTEKGKDVELRCDPISGHTALYWYRQSLGQGLEFLIYFQGNSAPDKSGLPSDRFSAERTGGSVSTLTIQRTQQEDSAVYLCASSLDFWEVFFGPGTRLTVL.

The CDR3 sequence: CASSPGGREGVEQFF. Written as DNA, the CDR3 is TGTGCCAGCAGTCCCGGGGGGCGGGAGGGGGTTGAGCAGTTCTTC. The gene calls are TRBV27 and TRBJ2-1; 9 nucleotides agree with TRBD2. Germline values: CDR1 MNHEY, CDR2 SMNVEV (reference sequence). Trimming cost V 5 bases and J 9 bases; bases outside gene matches: 11. The CDR3 runs 15 residues.

The gene calls are TRBV11-2 and TRBJ2-7; a possible D gene is TRBD1 (6 bases). V was clipped by 6 bases and J by 3 bases, with 9 bases between them. Germline lookup yields CDR1 SGHAT and CDR2 FQNNGV. This CDR3 comprises 12 residues. The CDR3, as DNA: TGTGCCAGCAGTTGGACAGACTACGAGCAGTACTTC. Translated, it gives CASSWTDYEQYF.

CDR3 loop: CASSLVEAGEDTQYF. The CDR3 nucleotides are TGTGCCAGCAGCTTAGTGGAAGCGGGGGAGGATACGCAGTATTTT. The chain uses TRBV7-2 and TRBJ2-3; 8 bases are shared with TRBD2. The CDR3 has 15 residues. V lost 1 base, J lost 6 bases, and 6 bases stayed unmatched. Germline V gives CDR1 SGHTA, CDR2 FQGNSA.

The V gene is TRBV19, the J gene TRBJ2-7, with 7 nucleotides matching TRBD1. J was trimmed by 0 bases and V by 4 bases; bases with no gene match: 3. This CDR3 region has 14 residues. The germline V gene has CDR1 LNHDA and CDR2 SQIVND (reference sequence). The CDR3 DNA reads TGTGCCAGTAGTACGGGACAGTTCTCCTACGAGCAGTACTTC. Its translation is CASSTGQFSYEQYF.

The chain combines TRBV6-1 with TRBJ2-7; D unclear. Trimming took 7 bases from V and 0 from J, leaving 16 bases between them. Per germline, CDR1 MNHNS and CDR2 SASEGT. The CDR3 extends over 15 amino acids. The CDR3 nucleotides are TGTGCCAGCAAAGAATACAGTACTCCCTCCTACGAGCAGTACTTC. It translates to CASKEYSTPSYEQYF.

V and J are TRBV19 and TRBJ2-7, with D unclear. The CDR3 contains 13 residues. Trimming pared 4 bases from V and 7 bases from J, leaving 14 bases between. Germline V CDR1 and CDR2: LNHDA, SQIVND (reference sequence). The CDR3 coding sequence is TGTGCCAGTAGTAACTTTCACAGCTGGGAGCAGTACTTC. This translates into CASSNFHSWEQYF.

By frequency, this clone is medium-sized. The chain is built from TRBV7-9 and TRBJ2-1, with TRBD2 matching 8 bases. CDR3 size: 16 residues. CDR1 is SEHNR and CDR2 is FQNEAQ in the germline V gene (reference sequence). V was clipped by 1 base and J by 4 bases; unmatched bases: 6. The CDR3 coding sequence is TGTGCCAGCAGCTTAGACGGGGGGGACGGGTACAATGAGCAGTTCTTC. As protein: CASSLDGGDGYNEQFF.

DNA for the CDR3: TGTGCCAGCAGCTTAACTTTGGAGACCCAGTACTTC. Its protein is CASSLTLETQYF. The chain joins TRBV7-9 to TRBJ2-5; no clear D gene. The CDR3 is made up of 12 amino acids. V lost 2 bases to trimming and J lost 5 bases, with 6 bases between them. Germline CDR1 is SEHNR and CDR2 is FQNEAQ (reference sequence).

The chain recombines TRBV9 with TRBJ2-3, with TRBD2 matching 7 bases. The CDR3 totals 14 residues. Trimming took 4 bases from V and 4 from J; bases not matched to a gene: 6. Germline V gene data show CDR1 as SGDLS and CDR2 as YYNGEE. Here the CDR3 DNA reads TGTGCCAGCAGCCTTGGACTAGGGGCAGATACGCAGTATTTT. Translation gives CASSLGLGADTQYF.

The V call is TRBV7-9, the J call TRBJ2-3; 14 bases agree with TRBD2. In germline, CDR1 is SEHNR, CDR2 FQNEAQ (reference sequence). V gave up 4 bases and J gave up 5 bases; unmatched junction bases: 2. The CDR3 loop spans 15 amino acids. The CDR3 is CASSSGLAGGDTQYF. CDR3 bases: TGTGCCAGCAGCTCTGGACTAGCGGGAGGAGATACGCAGTATTTT.

The rearrangement joins TRBV15 to TRBJ1-2; 10 bases map to TRBD1. With 0 bases clipped from V and 5 bases from J, the junction kept 6 bases outside the gene matches. Germline lookup yields CDR1 LNHNV and CDR2 YYDKDF (reference sequence). CDR3 length equals 16 residues. The CDR3 loop reads CATSRDTDRGEYGYTF. CDR3 DNA sequence: TGTGCCACCAGCAGAGATACGGACAGGGGGGAATATGGCTACACCTTC. Full variable domain (rest looked up from reference TRBV15 and TRBJ1-2): DAMVIQNPRYQVTQFGKPVTLSCSQTLNHNVMYWYQQKSSQAPKLLFHYYDKDFNNEADTPDNFQSRRPNTSFCFLDIRSPGLGDTAMYLCATSRDTDRGEYGYTFGSGTRLTVV.

The V and J genes are TRBV14 and TRBJ2-7, with a possible D match to TRBD1 (5 bases). CDR1 SGHDN and CDR2 FVKESK come from the germline V gene. This CDR3 is built from 12 residues. V was clipped by 3 bases and J by 6 bases, with 9 bases between them. CDR3 region: CASSHLGLEQYF. CDR3 coding DNA: TGTGCCAGCAGCCATCTGGGGCTCGAGCAGTACTTC.